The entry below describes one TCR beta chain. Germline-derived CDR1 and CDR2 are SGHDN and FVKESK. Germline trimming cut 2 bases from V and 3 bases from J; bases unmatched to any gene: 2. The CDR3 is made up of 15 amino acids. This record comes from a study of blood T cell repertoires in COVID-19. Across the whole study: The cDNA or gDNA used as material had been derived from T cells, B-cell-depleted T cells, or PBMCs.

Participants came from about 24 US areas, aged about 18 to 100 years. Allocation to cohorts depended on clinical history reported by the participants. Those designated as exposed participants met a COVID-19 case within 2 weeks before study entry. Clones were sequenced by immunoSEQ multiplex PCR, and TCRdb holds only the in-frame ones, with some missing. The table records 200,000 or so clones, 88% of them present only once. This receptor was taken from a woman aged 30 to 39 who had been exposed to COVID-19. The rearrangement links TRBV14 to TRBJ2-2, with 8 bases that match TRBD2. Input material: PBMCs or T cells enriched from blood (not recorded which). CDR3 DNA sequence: TGTGCCAGCAGCCAATTAGCGGGATACACCGGGGAGCTGTTTTTT. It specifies CASSQLAGYTGELFF. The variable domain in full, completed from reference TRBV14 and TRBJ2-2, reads EAGVTQFPSHSVIEKGQTVTLRCDPISGHDNLYWYRRVMGKEIKFLLHFVKESKQDESGMPNNRFLAERTGGTYSTLKVQPAELEDSGVYFCASSQLAGYTGELFFGEGSRLTVL.